The following is a TCR beta chain sequence with its context. These data originate in a study of tumor-infiltrating lymphocytes in primary liver carcinoma. CDR1 is MGHRA and CDR2 is YSYEKL in the germline V gene. The CDR3 is 19 residues long. Co-extraction of both nucleic acids (RNA and DNA) used about 18-34 mg of unsorted bulk tissue. From about 0.45 ug total RNA, TCR beta cDNA was generated with a primer in the constant region. Investigators got TCR beta libraries out of three nested multiplex PCR rounds, done with slightly modified ARM-PCR. TRBV1-TRBV30 forward primers paired with a C-beta reverse primer were used in the first two PCR rounds, which ran 9 to 10 cycles each. From the multiplex PCR reads, TCRdb called clonotypes with MiXCR, one entry per CDR3 protein. The sample includes some 55,000 distinct CDR3 sequences, about 70% of them seen just once.

The material sequenced was liver tumor tissue from sampling region 2. Stated subset: tumor region T2, inferior pole. This TCR was sampled from a man aged 40-50 years with primary liver carcinoma and hepatitis B virus infection. The chain combines TRBV4-1 with TRBJ2-4; 8 nucleotides align to TRBD2. CDR3: CVSSQDSGGSSPAKNIQYF. The DNA of the CDR3 is TGCGTCAGTAGCCAAGATTCGGGGGGGAGTAGCCCTGCCAAAAACATTCAGTACTTC.